This T cell receptor beta chain stems from a study of molecular identifiers for immune sequencing clone quantification. Study outcomes and limitations: Highly expanded clone sizes could be underestimated by identical TCR molecules that share a barcode. Over 99% of CMV-specific effector molecules, but under 1% of naive ones, were in clones above 20 copies.

Bulk TCR library preparation followed previously described methods with listed TCR primers. TCRdb analysed the PCR reads with MiXCR anew, one entry per CDR3 protein. The data contain about 300,000 distinct CDR3 sequences, about 20% of them singletons. CDR1 is MGHRA, CDR2 YSYEKL, per germline. The CDR3 contains 16 residues. The ends were cut back, 1 base at V and 4 bases at J, with 13 bases in the middle. Isolation of naive CD8 T cells was achieved by sorting on a CD8+CD4-CCR7+CD45RA+ phenotype. This clonotype was recorded at least ten times. No antigen is known for it. The V gene is TRBV4-1, the J gene TRBJ2-2; D call uncertain. This TCR was sampled from a human donor in good health. Some libraries in this study had Jurkat cell RNA spiked in. The specimen was naive CD8+ T cells from blood, with Jurkat cell RNA spiked in. Subset described: FACS-sorted CD8+CD4-CCR7+CD45RA+ naive T cells. This CDR3 is CASSQGPRATTGELFF. The CDR3 DNA reads as TGCGCCAGCAGCCAAGGCCCCCGGGCCACCACCGGGGAGCTGTTTTTT.